Each of the 15 T cell receptor beta chains below was sequenced from the same sample in a study of spatial heterogeneity in lung cancer. Regarding the study as a whole: In tumors, expanded intratumoral alpha and beta TCR counts tracked mutation counts.

TCRdb analysed the 5' RACE reads with MiXCR anew, one entry per CDR3 protein. Of some 4,800 distinct CDR3 sequences listed, approximately 13% are singletons. Time point in this sample: sample taken at primary tumor resection. These TCRs are of unknown antigen specificity. The source was lung tumor tissue, collected at surgery. These receptors all come from a male donor with early-stage non-small cell lung cancer.

This clonotype was observed a few times. A library made for alpha chains picked up this beta chain off target, so its size means little. The rearrangement links TRBV28 to TRBJ1-4; 9 bases match TRBD1. V shed 4 bases and J 11 bases; nucleotides not matched to a gene: 8. Germline V gives CDR1 MDHEN, CDR2 SYDVKM. This CDR3 has 14 residues. CDR3 region: CASSWGQGTGKLFF. CDR3 nucleotides: TGTGCCAGCAGTTGGGGACAGGGTACCGGGAAACTGTTTTTT.

By sample share, this clonotype is large. Little can be read into the size of this beta chain, an off-target read in a library designed for alpha chains. The chain's CDR3 is CSATTGKGYTF. The CDR3 bases are TGCAGCGCCACAACGGGGAAGGGCTACACCTTC. The chain couples TRBV29-1 to TRBJ1-2; D unresolved. The CDR3 consists of 11 residues. Germline loops: CDR1 SQVTM, CDR2 ANQGSEA. V was shortened by 7 bases and J by 8 bases, with 14 bases between the two germline ends. Full variable domain (missing parts from reference TRBV29-1 and TRBJ1-2): SAVISQKPSRDICQRGTSLTIQCQVDSQVTMMFWYRQQPGQSLTLIATANQGSEATYESGFVIDKFPISRPNLTFSTLTVSNMSPEDSSIYLCSATTGKGYTFGSGTRLTVV.

Judged by abundance, this clonotype is medium-sized (0.01 to 0.1%). Because this beta chain is a stray read in a library intended to capture alpha chains, its abundance should not be given much weight. CDR3: CASSIPPGGIETQYF. Written as DNA, the CDR3 is TGTGCCAGTAGTATCCCGCCAGGGGGCATAGAGACCCAGTACTTC. The J gene is TRBJ2-5, the V gene TRBV19, with 8 bases aligning to TRBD1. Unmatched junction bases numbered 7, after V lost 3 bases and J lost 4 bases. There are 15 residues in the CDR3. Per germline, CDR1 LNHDA and CDR2 SQIVND (reference sequence).

This clonotype was seen many times. As an off-target read in a library built for alpha chains, this beta chain has a frequency of little significance. The chain recombines TRBV11-1 with TRBJ2-5; D gene uncertain. The V gene's germline CDR1 is SGHAT and CDR2 FQDESV (reference sequence). The CDR3 extends over 14 amino acids. The ends were cut back, 2 bases at V and 2 bases at J, with 9 bases in the middle. The CDR3 DNA is TGTGCCAGCAGCTTACTGGGTAATCAAGAGACCCAGTACTTC. Translating it yields CASSLLGNQETQYF. Full variable domain (rest looked up from reference TRBV11-1 and TRBJ2-5): EAEVAQSPRYKITEKSQAVAFWCDPISGHATLYWYRQILGQGPELLVQFQDESVVDDSQLPKDRFSAERLKGVDSTLKIQPAELGDSAMYLCASSLLGNQETQYFGPGTRLLVL.

This clonotype was detected many times. Little can be read into the size of this beta chain, an off-target read in a library designed for alpha chains. The rearrangement uses TRBV10-3 and TRBJ2-1; 9 positions match TRBD2. Per the germline V gene, CDR1 is ENHRY and CDR2 is SYGVKD. The CDR3 is made up of 16 amino acids. V dropped 4 bases and J dropped 7; count of bases not matched to a gene: 11. CDR3 in DNA: TGTGCCATCAGTGGGGCGAATAGCGGGAGTGGGAATGAGCAGTTCTTC. It specifies CAISGANSGSGNEQFF.

Comments on this clonotype: This beta chain is an unintended read in a library built for alpha chains; its size means little. The rearrangement joins TRBV24-1 to TRBJ2-5; 8 bases fit TRBD2. The CDR3 consists of 15 residues. Germline V gene lookup returns CDR1 KGHDR and CDR2 SFDVKD. Trimming removed 6 bases from V and 1 base from J; junction bases left unmatched: 6. This CDR3 reads CATSFPGGPQETQYF. CDR3 in DNA: TGTGCCACCAGTTTTCCGGGAGGGCCCCAAGAGACCCAGTACTTC.

This clonotype is medium-sized (0.01 to 0.1%) within its sample. A library prepared for alpha chains yielded this beta chain as an off-target read; its size is of little meaning. The chain carries TRBV30 and TRBJ2-7, with D possibly matching TRBD1 (6 bases). The CDR3 is 12 amino acids. Germline lookup yields CDR1 GTSNPN and CDR2 SVGIG (reference sequence). The ends were cut back, 3 bases at V and 4 bases at J, with 10 bases in the middle. The CDR3 is CAWSGQGYEQYF. In DNA form, the CDR3 reads TGTGCCTGGAGCGGCCAGGGGTACGAGCAGTACTTC.

There are many counts of this clonotype. The library was designed around alpha chains, so this beta chain is a stray read whose abundance carries little weight. J is TRBJ1-5 and V is TRBV5-1; 7 positions match TRBD1. Losses at the gene ends were 4 bases for V and 3 bases for J; bases not matched to a gene: 7. The length of the CDR3 is 15 residues. Per the germline V gene, CDR1 is SGHRS and CDR2 is YFSETQ. CDR3 sequence reads: CASSLEGTDNQPQHF. Written as DNA, the CDR3 is TGCGCCAGCAGCCTAGAGGGGACAGACAATCAGCCCCAGCATTTT.

This clonotype is termed medium-sized (0.01 to 0.1%). This beta chain came through as a stray read in a library set up for alpha chains, and its size says little. V gene TRBV28 combines with J gene TRBJ2-3, with 8 bases aligning to TRBD1. This CDR3 contains 17 residues. Per the germline V gene, CDR1 is MDHEN and CDR2 is SYDVKM. Trimming cost V 5 bases and J 1 base; bases outside gene matches: 11. CDR3 nucleotide sequence: TGTGCCAGCAGTGAAGAGACAGGGGAGTTGGGCACAGATACGCAGTATTTT. Protein product: CASSEETGELGTDTQYF.

This clonotype was counted at least ten times. This beta chain is an off-target read within a library intended for alpha chains, so its frequency means little. The chain combines TRBV29-1 with TRBJ2-5, with D uncertain. Germline V lookup: CDR1 SQVTM, CDR2 ANQGSEA. The CDR3 loop spans 11 amino acids. CDR3 sequence: CTAHLGETQYF. For the CDR3, the DNA is TGCACCGCACATCTGGGCGAGACCCAGTACTTC. Looking up the rest from reference TRBV29-1 and TRBJ2-5 gives the full variable domain: SAVISQKPSRDICQRGTSLTIQCQVDSQVTMMFWYRQQPGQSLTLIATANQGSEATYESGFVIDKFPISRPNLTFSTLTVSNMSPEDSSIYLCTAHLGETQYFGPGTRLLVL.

This clonotype was counted at least ten times. This beta chain appears as a stray read in a library generated for alpha chains; its size is not informative. This sequence joins TRBV28 and TRBJ2-4; TRBD2 matches at 12 bases. J lost 3 bases, V lost 6 bases, and 9 bases had no gene match. CDR3 size: 17 residues. Germline-derived CDR1 and CDR2 are MDHEN and SYDVKM. CDR3 DNA sequence: TGTGCCAGCAGCACTAACAGACTAGCGGGAGACAAAAACATTCAGTACTTC. It translates to CASSTNRLAGDKNIQYF.

This clonotype counts as medium-sized. A library made for alpha chains picked up this beta chain off target, so its size means little. The genes are TRBV12-3 or TRBV12-4 and TRBJ1-1; 7 bases map to TRBD1. The CDR3 sequence is 12 residues long. V shed 5 bases, J shed 8 bases, and the junction held 5 bases outside the gene matches. In DNA form, the CDR3 reads TGTGCCAGCAGTGCCGGGACAGCAGAAGCTTTCTTT. Its protein is CASSAGTAEAFF.

Comments on this clonotype: The library was prepared for alpha chains; this beta chain is a stray read, so its frequency means little. The chain links TRBV5-1 to TRBJ2-5, with D perhaps being TRBD1 or TRBD2 (5 bases each). The CDR3 contains 16 residues. Per the germline V gene, CDR1 is SGHRS and CDR2 is YFSETQ. Deletions cut 2 bases from V and 5 bases from J, with 19 bases between. CDR3 DNA sequence: TGCGCCAGCAGCTTCTTCGGTTGGGGGTTTCAGGAGACCCAGTACTTC. It is translated as CASSFFGWGFQETQYF.

As regards this clonotype: This beta chain appears as a stray read in a library generated for alpha chains; its size is not informative. The gene calls are TRBV10-3 and TRBJ2-7, with a weak D call TRBD1 (5 bases). The CDR3 is 13 residues long. V was trimmed by 8 bases and J by 1 base, leaving 12 bases between them. Germline V gives CDR1 ENHRY, CDR2 SYGVKD. CDR3 in amino acids: CAIGAAGSYEQYF. As DNA, the CDR3 is TGTGCCATCGGGGCAGCCGGATCCTACGAGCAGTACTTC.

This clonotype came up many times. As an off-target read in a library built for alpha chains, this beta chain has a frequency of little significance. This chain joins TRBV2 and TRBJ1-4, with 7 positions matching TRBD1. The CDR3 extends over 15 amino acids. After removal of 3 bases from V and 5 bases from J, the junction contained 6 bases not matched to a gene. CDR1 SNHLY and CDR2 FYNNEI come from the germline V gene. The DNA for the CDR3 is TGTGCCAGCAGTGATGCGGGACAGAAGAATGAAAAACTGTTTTTT. The encoded protein is CASSDAGQKNEKLFF.